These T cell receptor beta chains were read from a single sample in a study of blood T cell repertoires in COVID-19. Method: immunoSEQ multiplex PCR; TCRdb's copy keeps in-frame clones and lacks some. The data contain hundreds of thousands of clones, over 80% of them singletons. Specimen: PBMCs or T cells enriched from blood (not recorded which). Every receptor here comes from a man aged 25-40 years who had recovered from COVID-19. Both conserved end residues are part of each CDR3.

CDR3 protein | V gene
CASSTGQGGSPLHF | TRBV3-1/TRBV3-2
CASSLESSSGRVSDTQYF | TRBV5-4
CASRLAPKNANGWGIYGYTF | TRBV12-2
CATQAYEGVDNSPLHF | TRBV10-3
CASSFKTGSNSPLHF | TRBV5-4
CASSPNRVSSYEQYF | TRBV19
CASSQGDSNNEQFF | TRBV3-1/TRBV3-2
CASSPNRDGVKLFF | TRBV4-3
CASSLETGILTSATYEQYF | TRBV7-2
CASNPRGGVLNTGELFF | TRBV3-1/TRBV3-2
CAISEPAGGMDEQFF | TRBV10-3
CASSPTGFEQYF | TRBV6-5
CASSAHWAGEVGYEQYF | TRBV7-2
CAGGTVYSTDTQYF | TRBV30
CASTPIGTAQYGYTF | TRBV6-5
CASSPQGALTEAFF | TRBV18
CASSEGQPNYGYTF | TRBV9
CASSVGSSYEQYF | TRBV5-8
CASSLRQGQVLNTEAFF | TRBV7-8
CAWRRTDPYEQYF | TRBV30
CASITSGAYNEQFF | TRBV6-5
CASSYYHPDRGIPKYF | TRBV6-2/TRBV6-3
CASSASGTGATEAFF | TRBV9